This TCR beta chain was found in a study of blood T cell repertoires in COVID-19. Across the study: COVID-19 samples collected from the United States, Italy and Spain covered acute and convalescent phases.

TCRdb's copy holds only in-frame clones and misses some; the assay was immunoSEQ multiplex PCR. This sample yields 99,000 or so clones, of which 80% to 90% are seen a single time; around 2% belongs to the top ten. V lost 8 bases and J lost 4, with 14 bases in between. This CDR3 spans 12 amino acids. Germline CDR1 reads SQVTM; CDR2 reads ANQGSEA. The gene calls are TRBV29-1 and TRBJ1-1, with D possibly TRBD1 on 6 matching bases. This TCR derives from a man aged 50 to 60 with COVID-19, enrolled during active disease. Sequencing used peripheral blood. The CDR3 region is CSSSQGPTEAFF. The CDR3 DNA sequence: TGCAGCTCATCGCAGGGGCCCACTGAAGCTTTCTTT. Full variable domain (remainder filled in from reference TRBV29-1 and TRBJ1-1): SAVISQKPSRDICQRGTSLTIQCQVDSQVTMMFWYRQQPGQSLTLIATANQGSEATYESGFVIDKFPISRPNLTFSTLTVSNMSPEDSSIYLCSSSQGPTEAFFGQGTRLTVV.